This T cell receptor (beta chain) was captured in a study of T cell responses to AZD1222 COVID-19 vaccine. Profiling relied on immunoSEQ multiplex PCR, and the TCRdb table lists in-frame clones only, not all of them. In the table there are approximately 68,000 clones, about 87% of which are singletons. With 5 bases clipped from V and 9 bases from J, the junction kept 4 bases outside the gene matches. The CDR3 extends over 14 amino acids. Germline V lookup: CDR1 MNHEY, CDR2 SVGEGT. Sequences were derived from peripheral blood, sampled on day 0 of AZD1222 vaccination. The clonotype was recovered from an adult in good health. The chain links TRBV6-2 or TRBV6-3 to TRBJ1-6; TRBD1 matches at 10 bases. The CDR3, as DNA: TGTGCCAGCAGTATGGGACAGGGGACTTCACCCCTCCACTTT. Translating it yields CASSMGQGTSPLHF.